This T cell receptor (beta chain) comes out of a study of T-cell memory formation after mild COVID-19. In the study overall: Largely, the TCR clusters proved donor specific.

The CDR3 runs to 15 residues. Trimming shortened V by 4 bases and J by 4 bases, and 17 bases separated the two germline ends. CDR1 is SGHRS and CDR2 is YFSETQ in the germline V gene. General study results and limits: Later expanders leaned CD4+, whereas clones that contracted between day 15 and 85 were balanced CD4/CD8.

From 5'RACE with constant-segment primers came TCR alpha and TCR beta cDNA libraries that carried sample barcodes and UMIs. One entry per CDR3 protein results from TCRdb running MiXCR on the 5' RACE reads. This table holds under 250,000 distinct CDR3 sequences, 8.5% to 9.5% found once. This clonotype was observed a handful of times. Antigen specificity is unknown. Material: PBMCs or a T cell subset sorted from them (not recorded which). The source of this sequence is a man between 18 and 29 years old who had mild COVID-19 (a few samples of this study predate the infection). Cell type and time point are not known. The V and J genes are TRBV5-1 and TRBJ1-1; tentatively, D is TRBD1 (6 bases). The CDR3 is CASSDGVAGVTEAFF. Written as DNA, the CDR3 is TGCGCCAGCAGCGATGGCGTGGCAGGGGTCACTGAAGCTTTCTTT. Using reference TRBV5-1 and TRBJ1-1 for the parts outside the CDR3, the full variable domain is KAGVTQTPRYLIKTRGQQVTLSCSPISGHRSVSWYQQTPGQGLQFLFEYFSETQRNKGNFPGRFSGRQFSNSRSEMNVSTLELGDSALYLCASSDGVAGVTEAFFGQGTRLTVV.